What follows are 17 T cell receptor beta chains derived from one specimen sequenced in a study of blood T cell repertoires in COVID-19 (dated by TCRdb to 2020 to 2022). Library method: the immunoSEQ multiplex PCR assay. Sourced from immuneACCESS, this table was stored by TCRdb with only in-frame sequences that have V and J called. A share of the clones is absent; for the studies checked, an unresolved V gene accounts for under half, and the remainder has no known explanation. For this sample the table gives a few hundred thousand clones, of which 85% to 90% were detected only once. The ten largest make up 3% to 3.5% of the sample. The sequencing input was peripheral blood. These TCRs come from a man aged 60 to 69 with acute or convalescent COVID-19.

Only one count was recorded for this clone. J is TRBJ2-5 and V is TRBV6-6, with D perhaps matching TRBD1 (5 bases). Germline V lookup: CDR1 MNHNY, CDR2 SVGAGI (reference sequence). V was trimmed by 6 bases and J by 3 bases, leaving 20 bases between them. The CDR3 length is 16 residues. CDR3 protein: CASRFQGILQEETQYF. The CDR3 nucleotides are TGTGCCAGCAGGTTCCAGGGAATCCTCCAGGAAGAGACCCAGTACTTC.

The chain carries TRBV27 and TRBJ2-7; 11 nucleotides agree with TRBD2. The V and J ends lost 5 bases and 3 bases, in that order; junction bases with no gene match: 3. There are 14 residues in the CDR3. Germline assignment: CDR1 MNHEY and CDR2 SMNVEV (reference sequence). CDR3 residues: CASSHGLAGYEQYF. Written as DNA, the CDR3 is TGTGCCAGCAGTCACGGACTAGCGGGCTACGAGCAGTACTTC.

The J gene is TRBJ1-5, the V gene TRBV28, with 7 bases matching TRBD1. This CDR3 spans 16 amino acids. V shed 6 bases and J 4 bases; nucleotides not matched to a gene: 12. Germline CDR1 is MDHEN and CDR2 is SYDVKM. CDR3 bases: TGTGCCAGCAGGACCAAGACAGGGCTTGGAAATCAGCCCCAGCATTTT. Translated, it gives CASRTKTGLGNQPQHF.

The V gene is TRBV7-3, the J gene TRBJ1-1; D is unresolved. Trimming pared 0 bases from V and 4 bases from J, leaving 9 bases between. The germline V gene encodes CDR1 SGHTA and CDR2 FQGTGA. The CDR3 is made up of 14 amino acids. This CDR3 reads CASSLTARGTEAFF. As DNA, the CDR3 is TGTGCCAGCAGCTTAACTGCTCGGGGCACTGAAGCTTTCTTT.

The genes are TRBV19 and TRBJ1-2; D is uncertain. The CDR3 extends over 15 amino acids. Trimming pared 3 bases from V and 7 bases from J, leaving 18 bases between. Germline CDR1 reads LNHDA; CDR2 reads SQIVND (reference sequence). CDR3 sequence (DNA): TGTGCCAGTAGTATGTCCCAGGCCAACATGGGTGGCTACACCTTC. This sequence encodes CASSMSQANMGGYTF.

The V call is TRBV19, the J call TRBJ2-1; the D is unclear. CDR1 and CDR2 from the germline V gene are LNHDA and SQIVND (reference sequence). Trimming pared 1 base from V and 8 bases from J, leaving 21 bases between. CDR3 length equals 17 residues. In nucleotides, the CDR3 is TGTGCCAGTAGTATAGTCGGCGGCACCTCAGTTTGGGATGAGCAGTTCTTC. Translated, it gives CASSIVGGTSVWDEQFF.

Written as DNA, the CDR3 is TGCGCCAGCAGCTTGGGAGGTTACAGCACAGATACGCAGTATTTT. Its protein is CASSLGGYSTDTQYF. This chain links TRBV5-1 with TRBJ2-3, with D unresolved. Trimming removed 0 bases at V and 0 bases at J, with 8 bases between. This CDR3 has 15 amino acids. Germline V gene data show CDR1 as SGHRS and CDR2 as YFSETQ.

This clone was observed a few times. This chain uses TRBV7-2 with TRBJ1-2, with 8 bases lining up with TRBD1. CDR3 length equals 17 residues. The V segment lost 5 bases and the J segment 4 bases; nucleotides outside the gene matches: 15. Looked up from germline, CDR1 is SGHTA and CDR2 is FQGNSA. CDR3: CASSLTPRDRSTYGYTF. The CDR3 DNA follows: TGTGCCAGCAGCCTTACGCCCCGGGACAGGTCCACCTATGGCTACACCTTC.

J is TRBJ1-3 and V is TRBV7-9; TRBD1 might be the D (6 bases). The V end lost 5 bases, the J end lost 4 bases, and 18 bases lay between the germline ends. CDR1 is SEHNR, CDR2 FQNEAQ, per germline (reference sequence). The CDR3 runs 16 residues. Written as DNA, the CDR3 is TGTGCCAGCAGCAGCCTCCGAGGGGGGGTCGGAAACACCATATATTTT. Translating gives CASSSLRGGVGNTIYF.

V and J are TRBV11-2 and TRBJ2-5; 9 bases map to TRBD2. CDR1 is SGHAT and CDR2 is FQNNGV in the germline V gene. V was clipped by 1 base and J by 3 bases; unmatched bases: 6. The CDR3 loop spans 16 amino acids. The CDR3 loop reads CASSLGSSGVKETQYF. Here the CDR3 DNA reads TGTGCCAGCAGCTTAGGGTCTAGCGGGGTCAAAGAGACCCAGTACTTC.

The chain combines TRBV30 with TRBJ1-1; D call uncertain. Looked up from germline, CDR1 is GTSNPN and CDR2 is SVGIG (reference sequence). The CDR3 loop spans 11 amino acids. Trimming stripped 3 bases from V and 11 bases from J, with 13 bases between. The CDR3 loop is CAWRLSAAAFF. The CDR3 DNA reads TGTGCCTGGAGACTGAGCGCCGCTGCTTTCTTT.

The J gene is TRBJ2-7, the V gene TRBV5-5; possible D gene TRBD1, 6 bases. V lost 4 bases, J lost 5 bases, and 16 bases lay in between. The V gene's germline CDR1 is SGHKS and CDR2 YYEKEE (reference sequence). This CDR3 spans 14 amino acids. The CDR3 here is CASSGGLGRDEQYF. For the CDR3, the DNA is TGTGCCAGCAGCGGGGGCCTAGGGCGGGACGAGCAGTACTTC.

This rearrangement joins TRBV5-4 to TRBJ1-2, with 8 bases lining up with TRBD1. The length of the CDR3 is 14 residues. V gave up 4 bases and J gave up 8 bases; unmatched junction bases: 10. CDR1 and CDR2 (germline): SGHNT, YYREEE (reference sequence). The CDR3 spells CASSTGGQGDGYTF. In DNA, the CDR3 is TGTGCCAGCAGCACGGGAGGACAGGGAGACGGCTACACCTTC.

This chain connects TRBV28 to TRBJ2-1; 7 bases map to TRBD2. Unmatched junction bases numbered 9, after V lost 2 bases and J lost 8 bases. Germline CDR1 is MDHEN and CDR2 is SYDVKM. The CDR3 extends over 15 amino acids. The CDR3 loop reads CASSLTGGFGYEQFF. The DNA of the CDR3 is TGTGCCAGCAGTTTAACCGGGGGGTTTGGCTATGAGCAGTTCTTC.

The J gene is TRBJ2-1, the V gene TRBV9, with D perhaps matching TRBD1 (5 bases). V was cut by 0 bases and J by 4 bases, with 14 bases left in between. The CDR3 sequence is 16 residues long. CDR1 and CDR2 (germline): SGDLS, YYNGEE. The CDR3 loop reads CASSVALTAVYNEQFF. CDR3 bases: TGTGCCAGCAGCGTAGCGTTGACAGCCGTATACAATGAGCAGTTCTTC. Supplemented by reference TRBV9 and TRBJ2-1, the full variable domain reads DSGVTQTPKHLITATGQRVTLRCSPRSGDLSVYWYQQSLDQGLQFLIQYYNGEERAKGNILERFSAQQFPDLHSELNLSSLELGDSALYFCASSVALTAVYNEQFFGPGTRLTVL.

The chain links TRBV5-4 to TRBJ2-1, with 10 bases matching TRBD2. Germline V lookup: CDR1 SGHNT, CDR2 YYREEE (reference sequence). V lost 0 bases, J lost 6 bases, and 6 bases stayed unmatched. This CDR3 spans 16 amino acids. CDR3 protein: CASSLASGGVSNEQFF. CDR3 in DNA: TGTGCCAGCAGCTTGGCGAGCGGGGGGGTGTCCAATGAGCAGTTCTTC.

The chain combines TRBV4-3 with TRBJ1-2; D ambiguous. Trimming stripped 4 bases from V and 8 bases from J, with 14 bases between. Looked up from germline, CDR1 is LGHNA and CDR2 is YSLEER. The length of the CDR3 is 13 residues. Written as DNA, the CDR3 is TGCGCCAGCAGCCGAGTGGGAGGGAGCGGCTACACCTTC. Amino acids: CASSRVGGSGYTF.